A selection of T cell receptor beta chains follows, all from one sample in a study of blood T cell repertoires in COVID-19. TCRdb keeps only in-frame clones here, not all; method: immunoSEQ multiplex PCR. The profile shows under 90,000 clones, roughly 87% of them singletons. Sequenced input: peripheral blood. The receptors stem from a man aged 55 to 70 with acute or convalescent COVID-19. Both conserved end residues are part of each CDR3. The order of the fields is V gene, J gene, clone size, D gene, CDR3 DNA, CDR3 protein. D genes are given only for firm matches. Only some rows state a clone size, as once, few, many or a class for expanded clones.

V gene: TRBV29-1
J gene: TRBJ1-1
clone size: few
D gene: .
CDR3 DNA: TGCAGCCTTGGACGCCAAGCCGGGGAGGCTTTCTTT
CDR3 protein: CSLGRQAGEAFF

V gene: TRBV6-6
J gene: TRBJ1-1
clone size: .
D gene: TRBD1
CDR3 DNA: TGTGCCAGCAGTTCCGGGACAGGGAAAGCTGAAGCTTTCTTT
CDR3 protein: CASSSGTGKAEAFF

V gene: TRBV6-5
J gene: TRBJ1-3
clone size: .
D gene: TRBD1
CDR3 DNA: TGTGCCAGCAGGGACAGGGGTCCCTCTGGAAACACCATATATTTT
CDR3 protein: CASRDRGPSGNTIYF

V gene: TRBV3-1/TRBV3-2
J gene: TRBJ2-5
clone size: .
D gene: .
CDR3 DNA: TGTGCCAGCAGGACGAGGGGGGGCGGGGAGACCCAGTACTTC
CDR3 protein: CASRTRGGGETQYF

V gene: TRBV18
J gene: TRBJ2-7
clone size: .
D gene: TRBD2
CDR3 DNA: TGTGCCAGCTCAGGGGGTAGCGGGGGCTACGAGCAGTACTTC
CDR3 protein: CASSGGSGGYEQYF

V gene: TRBV28
J gene: TRBJ2-5
clone size: .
D gene: TRBD2
CDR3 DNA: TGTGCCAGCAGTTCTACCGGACTAGCGGGGGTCATTCAAGAGACCCAGTACTTC
CDR3 protein: CASSSTGLAGVIQETQYF

V gene: TRBV4-2
J gene: TRBJ1-2
clone size: once
D gene: .
CDR3 DNA: TGTGCCAGCAGCCAAGAAAGGTCAGGAATGAACTATGGCTACACCTTC
CDR3 protein: CASSQERSGMNYGYTF

V gene: TRBV5-6
J gene: TRBJ2-5
clone size: .
D gene: TRBD2
CDR3 DNA: TGTGCCAGCAGCGACCCACTAGCGGGGGGGCGTAAAGAGACCCAGTACTTC
CDR3 protein: CASSDPLAGGRKETQYF

V gene: TRBV3-1/TRBV3-2
J gene: TRBJ1-6
clone size: .
D gene: TRBD1
CDR3 DNA: TGTGCCAGCAGCCAAGATTGGACAGGGGGCTTAGGTTCACCCCTCCACTTT
CDR3 protein: CASSQDWTGGLGSPLHF

V gene: TRBV9
J gene: TRBJ1-5
clone size: .
D gene: .
CDR3 DNA: TGTGCCAGCAGCCAACAGGGTCAGCCCCAGCATTTT
CDR3 protein: CASSQQGQPQHF

V gene: TRBV6-1
J gene: TRBJ1-2
clone size: .
D gene: TRBD1
CDR3 DNA: TGTGCCAGCAGTGAACCAGTGGACAGGGGCTACACCTTC
CDR3 protein: CASSEPVDRGYTF

V gene: TRBV10-3
J gene: TRBJ2-2
clone size: .
D gene: TRBD2
CDR3 DNA: TGTGCCATCGGACTAGCGGGAAGCACCGGGGAGCTGTTTTTT
CDR3 protein: CAIGLAGSTGELFF

V gene: TRBV7-2
J gene: TRBJ1-2
clone size: .
D gene: TRBD1
CDR3 DNA: TGTGCCAGCAGCTTAGACAGGGGGATGAACTATGGCTACACCTTC
CDR3 protein: CASSLDRGMNYGYTF

V gene: TRBV5-5
J gene: TRBJ2-1
clone size: .
D gene: TRBD1
CDR3 DNA: TGTGCCAGCAGCTACTCCCCGGGACAGGGAGTTGAGAATGAGCAGTTCTTC
CDR3 protein: CASSYSPGQGVENEQFF

V gene: TRBV12-3/TRBV12-4
J gene: TRBJ1-1
clone size: .
D gene: .
CDR3 DNA: TGTGCCAGCAGTTTGAAAGCTATTGAAGCTTTCTTT
CDR3 protein: CASSLKAIEAFF

V gene: TRBV4-3
J gene: TRBJ1-5
clone size: .
D gene: .
CDR3 DNA: TGCGCCAGCAGCCTCACGGCGGGAGGGGTGGGCGGCAATCAGCCCCAGCATTTT
CDR3 protein: CASSLTAGGVGGNQPQHF

V gene: TRBV5-1
J gene: TRBJ2-3
clone size: .
D gene: .
CDR3 DNA: TGCGCCAGCAGCTTGGCGGTTGCAGATACGCAGTATTTT
CDR3 protein: CASSLAVADTQYF

V gene: TRBV7-2
J gene: TRBJ2-3
clone size: .
D gene: TRBD2
CDR3 DNA: TGTGCCAGCAGCTTGACTAGCGGGGGAGTTTGGGATACGCAGTATTTT
CDR3 protein: CASSLTSGGVWDTQYF

V gene: TRBV6-6
J gene: TRBJ2-1
clone size: .
D gene: .
CDR3 DNA: TGTGCCAGCAGTTATGTCAGGATTGGCGATGAGCAGTTCTTC
CDR3 protein: CASSYVRIGDEQFF

V gene: TRBV27
J gene: TRBJ1-1
clone size: .
D gene: .
CDR3 DNA: TGTGCCAGCAGTTTACTAGCCCCACAGGGGAACACTGAAGCTTTCTTT
CDR3 protein: CASSLLAPQGNTEAFF

V gene: TRBV11-2
J gene: TRBJ1-1
clone size: .
D gene: TRBD1
CDR3 DNA: TGTGCCAGCAGCCACCTCCAGGGGGGAAGGGGGGACACTGAAGCTTTCTTT
CDR3 protein: CASSHLQGGRGDTEAFF

V gene: TRBV6-5
J gene: TRBJ2-1
clone size: .
D gene: TRBD2
CDR3 DNA: TGTGCCAGCAGTTACGCTAGCGGGGCTTACAATGAGCAGTTCTTC
CDR3 protein: CASSYASGAYNEQFF

V gene: TRBV5-1
J gene: TRBJ1-1
clone size: few
D gene: TRBD1
CDR3 DNA: TGCGCCAGCAGCTTCGGGACAGGGGGTAACACTGAAGCTTTCTTT
CDR3 protein: CASSFGTGGNTEAFF

V gene: TRBV3-1/TRBV3-2
J gene: TRBJ1-2
clone size: .
D gene: TRBD1
CDR3 DNA: TGTGCCAGCAGCGCCCGCCCGGGACAGAAGAACTATGGCTACACCTTC
CDR3 protein: CASSARPGQKNYGYTF

V gene: TRBV7-2
J gene: TRBJ2-3
clone size: once
D gene: .
CDR3 DNA: TGTGCCAGCAGCTCAGGGGTTTCTGGAGATACGCAGTATTTT
CDR3 protein: CASSSGVSGDTQYF

V gene: TRBV18
J gene: TRBJ2-1
clone size: .
D gene: TRBD1
CDR3 DNA: TGTGCCAGCTCACCCCGGGACAGGGGGCTCAATGAGCAGTTCTTC
CDR3 protein: CASSPRDRGLNEQFF

V gene: TRBV27
J gene: TRBJ1-6
clone size: .
D gene: .
CDR3 DNA: TGTGCCAGCAGTCTTTCGACAGACTTCTATAATTCACCCCTCCACTTT
CDR3 protein: CASSLSTDFYNSPLHF

V gene: TRBV6-5
J gene: TRBJ1-3
clone size: .
D gene: .
CDR3 DNA: TGTGCCAGCAGCCCGACAGTATCTGGAAACACCATATATTTT
CDR3 protein: CASSPTVSGNTIYF

V gene: TRBV5-1
J gene: TRBJ1-6
clone size: once
D gene: .
CDR3 DNA: TGCGCCAGCAGCTTGGTACAGGGCGGGCCACCCCTCCACTTT
CDR3 protein: CASSLVQGGPPLHF

V gene: TRBV5-1
J gene: TRBJ1-1
clone size: .
D gene: .
CDR3 DNA: TGCGCCAGCGAACCTGGGGCCTCGAGGAACACTGAAGCTTTCTTT
CDR3 protein: CASEPGASRNTEAFF

V gene: TRBV19
J gene: TRBJ1-1
clone size: .
D gene: .
CDR3 DNA: TGTGCCAGTTCCACCCACGCGGTGGTCACTGAAGCTTTCTTT
CDR3 protein: CASSTHAVVTEAFF

V gene: TRBV6-2/TRBV6-3
J gene: TRBJ1-2
clone size: .
D gene: .
CDR3 DNA: TGTGCCAGCAGTTACCTTAGATCGGGAGCTAACTATGGCTACACCTTC
CDR3 protein: CASSYLRSGANYGYTF

V gene: TRBV2
J gene: TRBJ2-1
clone size: .
D gene: .
CDR3 DNA: TGTGCCAGCAGTGAAAGATCCGGGGTGGGTACCAATGAGCAGTTCTTC
CDR3 protein: CASSERSGVGTNEQFF

V gene: TRBV6-1
J gene: TRBJ2-5
clone size: .
D gene: TRBD2
CDR3 DNA: TGTGCCAGCAGTGAGACTCAAACTAGCGGGGGGGCGGAGACCCAGTACTTC
CDR3 protein: CASSETQTSGGAETQYF

V gene: TRBV30
J gene: TRBJ1-1
clone size: .
D gene: .
CDR3 DNA: TGTGCCGGCGCCGCCCCGGGGTACACTGAAGCTTTCTTT
CDR3 protein: CAGAAPGYTEAFF

V gene: TRBV5-1
J gene: TRBJ2-7
clone size: .
D gene: TRBD2
CDR3 DNA: TGCGCCAGCAGCCCCGGGGGGGCTGGGGAGCAGTACTTC
CDR3 protein: CASSPGGAGEQYF